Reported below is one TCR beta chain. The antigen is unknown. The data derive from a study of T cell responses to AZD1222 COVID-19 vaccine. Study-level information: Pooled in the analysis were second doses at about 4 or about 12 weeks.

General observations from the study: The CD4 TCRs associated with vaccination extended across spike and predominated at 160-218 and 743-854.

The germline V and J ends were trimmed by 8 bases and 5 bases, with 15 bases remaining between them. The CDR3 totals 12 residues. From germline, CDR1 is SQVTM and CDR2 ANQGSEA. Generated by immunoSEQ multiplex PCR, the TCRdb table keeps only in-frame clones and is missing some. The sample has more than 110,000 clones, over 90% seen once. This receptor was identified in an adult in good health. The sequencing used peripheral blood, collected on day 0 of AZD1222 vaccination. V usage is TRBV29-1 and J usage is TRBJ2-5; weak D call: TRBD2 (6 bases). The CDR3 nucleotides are TGCAGCCATGGAGGGAACGGGGAGACCCAGTACTTC. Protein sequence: CSHGGNGETQYF.